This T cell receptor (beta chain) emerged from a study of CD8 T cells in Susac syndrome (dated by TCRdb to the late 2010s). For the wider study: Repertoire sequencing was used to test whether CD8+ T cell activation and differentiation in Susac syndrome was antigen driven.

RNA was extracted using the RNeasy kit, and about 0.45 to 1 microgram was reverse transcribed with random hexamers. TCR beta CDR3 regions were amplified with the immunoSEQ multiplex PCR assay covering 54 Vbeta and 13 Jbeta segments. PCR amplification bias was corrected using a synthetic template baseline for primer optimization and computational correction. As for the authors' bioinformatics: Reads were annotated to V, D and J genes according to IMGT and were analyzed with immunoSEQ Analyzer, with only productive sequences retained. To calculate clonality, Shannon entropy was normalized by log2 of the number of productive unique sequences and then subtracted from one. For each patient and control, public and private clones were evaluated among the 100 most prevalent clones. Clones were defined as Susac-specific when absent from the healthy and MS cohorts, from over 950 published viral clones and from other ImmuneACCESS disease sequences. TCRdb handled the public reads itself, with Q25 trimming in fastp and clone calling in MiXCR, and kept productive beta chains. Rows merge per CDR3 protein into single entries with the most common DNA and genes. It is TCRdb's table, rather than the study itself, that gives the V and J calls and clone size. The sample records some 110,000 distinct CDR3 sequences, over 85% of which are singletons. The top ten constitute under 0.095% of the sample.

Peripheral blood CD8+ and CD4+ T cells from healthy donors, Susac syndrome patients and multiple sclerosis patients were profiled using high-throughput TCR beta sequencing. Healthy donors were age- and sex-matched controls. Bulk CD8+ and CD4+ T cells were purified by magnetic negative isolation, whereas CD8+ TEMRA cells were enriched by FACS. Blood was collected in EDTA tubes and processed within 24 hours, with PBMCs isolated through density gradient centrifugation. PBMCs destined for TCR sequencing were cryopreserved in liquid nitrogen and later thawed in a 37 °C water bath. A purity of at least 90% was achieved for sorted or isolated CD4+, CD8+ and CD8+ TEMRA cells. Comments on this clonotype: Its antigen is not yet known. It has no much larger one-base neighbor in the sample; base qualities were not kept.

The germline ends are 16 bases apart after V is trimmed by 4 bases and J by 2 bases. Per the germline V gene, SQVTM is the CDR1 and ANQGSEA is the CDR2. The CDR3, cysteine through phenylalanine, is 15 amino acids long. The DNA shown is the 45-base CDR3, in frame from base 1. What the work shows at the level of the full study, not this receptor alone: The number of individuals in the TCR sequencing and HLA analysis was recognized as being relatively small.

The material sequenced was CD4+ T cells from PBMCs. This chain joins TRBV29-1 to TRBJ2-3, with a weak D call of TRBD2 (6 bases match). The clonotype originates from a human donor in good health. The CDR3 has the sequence CSVGGPLADTDTQYF. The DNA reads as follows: TGCAGCGTTGGGGGCCCACTAGCTGACACAGATACGCAGTATTTT.